This T cell receptor (beta chain) was sequenced during a study of response to subunit inactivated influenza vaccine. TCRdb called the RT-PCR reads again in MiXCR, with one record for every CDR3 protein. This sample has more than 250,000 distinct CDR3 sequences, with less than 25% found just once. The germline V gene encodes CDR1 SGHVS and CDR2 FQNEAQ. The CDR3 extends over 15 amino acids. With 6 bases removed from V and 2 bases from J, the gap between germline ends came to 17 bases. This clonotype was detected only a few times. The V gene is TRBV7-8, the J gene TRBJ2-7; no firm D call. The source of this sequence is a man aged 50 to 75 who received an inactivated influenza vaccine. The starting material was PBMCs from blood, obtained less than 22 months after vaccination. CDR3 sequence: CASSSRAVSAYEQYF. CDR3 DNA sequence: TGTGCCAGCAGTTCTAGGGCGGTGTCAGCCTACGAGCAGTACTTC.